A selection of T cell receptor beta chains follows, all from one sample in a study of cytomegalovirus exposure and HLA in healthy donors. Sequencing used immunoSEQ multiplex PCR; TCRdb keeps in-frame clones, though not all of them. This sample yields under 130,000 clones, of which roughly 69% are seen a single time; over 2.5% belongs to the top ten. Sequenced material: PBMCs. The receptors derive from a man over 45 in good health and CMV-seropositive. CDR3s include the opening cysteine and the closing phenylalanine or tryptophan. D genes are given only for firm matches. The listing skips clone size in some rows; elsewhere it reads once, few, many or a size class.

TRBD1	TRBJ1-5	TRBV5-1	few	15	CASSRTGGGNQPQHF	TGCGCCAGCAGCAGGACAGGGGGGGGCAATCAGCCCCAGCATTTT
.	TRBJ1-1	TRBV4-1	.	14	CASSLQVLNTEAFF	TGCGCCAGCAGCCTGCAGGTCTTGAACACTGAAGCTTTCTTT
.	TRBJ2-2	TRBV18	.	15	CASSPPAVHTGELFF	TGTGCCAGCTCACCGCCCGCGGTCCACACCGGGGAGCTGTTTTTT
TRBD1	TRBJ1-5	TRBV7-2	.	16	CASSTKSGQGHQPQHF	TGTGCCAGCAGCACTAAATCGGGACAGGGTCATCAGCCCCAGCATTTT
TRBD2	TRBJ2-3	TRBV7-3	.	15	CASSLKAGPTDTQYF	TGTGCCAGCAGCCTAAAAGCGGGACCCACAGATACGCAGTATTTT
.	TRBJ1-6	TRBV7-8	.	16	CASSLSSRTRNSPLHF	TGTGCCAGCAGCCTGTCCTCACGGACAAGGAATTCACCCCTCCACTTT
.	TRBJ2-5	TRBV28	.	13	CASSFQGLETQYF	TGTGCCAGCAGTTTCCAGGGATTAGAGACCCAGTACTTC
TRBD1	TRBJ1-3	TRBV5-4	few	15	CASSYDRGLGNTIYF	TGTGCCAGCAGCTACGACAGGGGGCTAGGAAACACCATATATTTT
TRBD1	TRBJ1-1	TRBV9	once	13	CASSQDRESEAFF	TGTGCCAGCAGCCAGGACAGGGAATCTGAAGCTTTCTTT
TRBD2	TRBJ2-5	TRBV6-6	.	16	CASSYRAGGTQETQYF	TGTGCCAGCAGTTACAGAGCGGGGGGGACCCAAGAGACCCAGTACTTC
.	TRBJ1-1	TRBV20-1	.	10	CSGFYSEAFF	TGCAGTGGGTTTTACAGTGAAGCTTTCTTT
TRBD1	TRBJ2-2	TRBV11-1	.	14	CASKGSRGPGELFF	TGTGCCTCCAAGGGGTCCAGGGGGCCCGGGGAGCTGTTTTTT